The TCR beta chain described here comes from a study of early T cells in non-severe SARS-CoV-2 infection. Study at large: Sequencing used unsorted whole-blood bulk RNA, so chains lack pairing. The study, taken as a whole, reports: VDJdb matching skewed toward anti-spike CD8 responses, missing private and CD4 specificities.

CDR3 length equals 14 residues. The germline CDR1 and CDR2 sequences are DFQATT and SNEGSKA (reference sequence). V was shortened by 7 bases and J by 2 bases, with 18 bases between the two germline ends. On this clonotype itself: Its antigen is not known.

Individually, cDNA molecules had unique molecular identifiers attached to them. TCRdb reanalysed the 5' RACE reads using MiXCR and keeps one entry per CDR3 protein. The sample holds some 41,000 distinct CDR3 sequences; 5.8% are singletons and the top ten take roughly 26%. The chain carries TRBV20-1 and TRBJ2-7; D is tentatively TRBD1 or TRBD2 (5 bases each). The receptor was derived from an adult who was a healthcare worker with PCR-confirmed SARS-CoV-2 infection or an uninfected control (not recorded which). The specimen was whole blood. This CDR3 is CSVSRDQPPYEQYF. The CDR3 DNA reads as TGCAGTGTTAGTCGGGACCAACCTCCCTACGAGCAGTACTTC.